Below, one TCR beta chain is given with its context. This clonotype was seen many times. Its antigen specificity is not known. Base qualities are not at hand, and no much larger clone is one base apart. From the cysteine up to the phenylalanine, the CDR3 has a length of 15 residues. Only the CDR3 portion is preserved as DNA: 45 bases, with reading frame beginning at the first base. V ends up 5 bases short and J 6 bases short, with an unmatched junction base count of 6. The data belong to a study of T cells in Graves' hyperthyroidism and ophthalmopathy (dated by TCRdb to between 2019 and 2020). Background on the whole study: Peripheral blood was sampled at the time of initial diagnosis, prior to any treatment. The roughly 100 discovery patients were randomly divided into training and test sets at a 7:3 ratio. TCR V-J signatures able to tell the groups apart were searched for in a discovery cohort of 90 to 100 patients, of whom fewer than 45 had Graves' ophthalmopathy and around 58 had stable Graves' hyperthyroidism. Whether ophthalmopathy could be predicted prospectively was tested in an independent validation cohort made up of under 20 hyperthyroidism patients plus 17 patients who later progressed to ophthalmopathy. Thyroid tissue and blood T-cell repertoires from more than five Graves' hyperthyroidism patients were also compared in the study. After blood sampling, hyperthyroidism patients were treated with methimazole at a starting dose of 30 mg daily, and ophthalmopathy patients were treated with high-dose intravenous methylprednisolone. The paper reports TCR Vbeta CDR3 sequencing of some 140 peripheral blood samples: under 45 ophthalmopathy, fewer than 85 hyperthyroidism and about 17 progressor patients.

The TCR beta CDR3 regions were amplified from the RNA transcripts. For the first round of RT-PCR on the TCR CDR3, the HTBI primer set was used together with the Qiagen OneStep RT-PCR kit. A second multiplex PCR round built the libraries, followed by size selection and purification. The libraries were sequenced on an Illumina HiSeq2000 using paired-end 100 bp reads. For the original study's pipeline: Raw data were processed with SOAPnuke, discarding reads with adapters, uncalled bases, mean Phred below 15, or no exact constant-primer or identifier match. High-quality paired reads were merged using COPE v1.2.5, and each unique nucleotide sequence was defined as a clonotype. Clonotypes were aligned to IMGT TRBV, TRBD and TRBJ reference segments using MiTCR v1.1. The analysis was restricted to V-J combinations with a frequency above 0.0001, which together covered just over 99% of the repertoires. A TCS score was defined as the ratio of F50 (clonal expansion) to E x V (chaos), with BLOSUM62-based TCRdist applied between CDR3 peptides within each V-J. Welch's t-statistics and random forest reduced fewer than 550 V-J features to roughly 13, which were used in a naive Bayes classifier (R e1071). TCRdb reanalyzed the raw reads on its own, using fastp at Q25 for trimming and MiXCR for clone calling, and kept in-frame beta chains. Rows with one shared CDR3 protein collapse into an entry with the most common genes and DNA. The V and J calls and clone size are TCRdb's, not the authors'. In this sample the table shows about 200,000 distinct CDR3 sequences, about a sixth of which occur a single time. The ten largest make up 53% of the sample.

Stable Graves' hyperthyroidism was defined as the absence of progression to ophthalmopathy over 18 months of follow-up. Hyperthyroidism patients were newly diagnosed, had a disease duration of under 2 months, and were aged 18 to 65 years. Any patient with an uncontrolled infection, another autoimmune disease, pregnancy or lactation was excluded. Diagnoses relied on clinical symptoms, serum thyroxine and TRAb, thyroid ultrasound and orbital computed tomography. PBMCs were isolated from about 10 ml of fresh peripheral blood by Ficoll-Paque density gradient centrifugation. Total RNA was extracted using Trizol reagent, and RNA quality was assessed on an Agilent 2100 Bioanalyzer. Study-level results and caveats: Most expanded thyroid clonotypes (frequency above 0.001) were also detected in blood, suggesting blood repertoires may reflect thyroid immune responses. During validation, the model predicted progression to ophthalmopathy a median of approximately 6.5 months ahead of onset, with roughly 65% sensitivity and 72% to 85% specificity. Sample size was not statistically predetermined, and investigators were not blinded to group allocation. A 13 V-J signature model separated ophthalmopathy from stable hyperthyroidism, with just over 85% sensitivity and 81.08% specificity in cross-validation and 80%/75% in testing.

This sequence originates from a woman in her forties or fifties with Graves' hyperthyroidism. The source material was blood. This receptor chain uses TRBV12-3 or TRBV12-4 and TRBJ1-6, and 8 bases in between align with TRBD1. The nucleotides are TGTGCCAGCAGTCCCCAGGGGGCCCTTAATTCACCCCTCCACTTT. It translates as CASSPQGALNSPLHF.